This T cell receptor beta chain was identified during a study of T cells in Graves' hyperthyroidism and ophthalmopathy. Study outcomes and limitations: Blood also contained most expanded thyroid clonotypes above 0.001. Ophthalmopathy prediction by the model preceded onset by a median approximately six months.

The CDR3 regions of TCR beta were amplified from RNA transcripts. A set of HTBI primers served as the primers for a first-round RT-PCR of the TCR CDR3. One entry per CDR3 protein results from TCRdb running MiXCR on the multiplex PCR reads. The sample consists of a few hundred thousand distinct CDR3 sequences, roughly 14% of them appearing once. This clonotype was counted many times. Its antigen is not identified. Patients between 18 and 65 years old had hyperthyroidism, newly diagnosed and lasting under 2 months. Diagnostic decisions used clinical symptoms, serum thyroxine and TRAb, thyroid ultrasound and orbital computed tomography. The V end lost 3 bases, the J end lost 3 bases, and 5 bases lay between the germline ends. CDR3 length equals 12 residues. The germline gives CDR1 MNHNS, CDR2 SASEGT.

This chain joins TRBV6-1 and TRBJ1-1; no reliable D call. Sequences were obtained from blood. The receptor's source is a man aged 25 to 40 with Graves' hyperthyroidism that later progressed to Graves' ophthalmopathy. The CDR3 here is CASSEEYTEAFF. For the CDR3, the DNA is TGTGCCAGCAGTGAGGAGTACACTGAAGCTTTCTTT.